This T cell receptor (beta chain) is drawn from a study of tissue T cells after allogeneic stem cell transplantation. Whole-study results and caveats: Sampling depth was limited, and the cohort was small and clinically varied. Tissue-detected TCR repertoire was only partly captured by blood and spleen T cells.

V shed 4 bases and J shed 4 bases, with 10 bases lying between them. This CDR3 is built from 14 residues. Germline lookup yields CDR1 LGHNA and CDR2 YNLKQL (reference sequence). Assay used: immunoSEQ multiplex PCR; TCRdb lists only in-frame clones, some missing. The sample carries about 17,000 clones, around 70% recorded once. On this clone itself: Its antigen is unknown. Genes and germline come from the mouse. The sequenced fragment ends 1 residue before the CDR3 boundary, so the rest is inferred from the germline J gene.

This TCR was recovered from a female BALB/c mouse in good health. Strain haplotype at MHC: H2-d. V is TRBV5 and J is TRBJ2-2; possible D gene TRBD2, 6 bases. Sequencing was performed on spleen. CDR3 DNA, as far as it was read: TGTGCCAGCAGCCCCCTGGGGCGCACCGGGCAGCTCTAC. Its protein product is CASSPLGRTGQLY. The full CDR3 protein is CASSPLGRTGQLYF.